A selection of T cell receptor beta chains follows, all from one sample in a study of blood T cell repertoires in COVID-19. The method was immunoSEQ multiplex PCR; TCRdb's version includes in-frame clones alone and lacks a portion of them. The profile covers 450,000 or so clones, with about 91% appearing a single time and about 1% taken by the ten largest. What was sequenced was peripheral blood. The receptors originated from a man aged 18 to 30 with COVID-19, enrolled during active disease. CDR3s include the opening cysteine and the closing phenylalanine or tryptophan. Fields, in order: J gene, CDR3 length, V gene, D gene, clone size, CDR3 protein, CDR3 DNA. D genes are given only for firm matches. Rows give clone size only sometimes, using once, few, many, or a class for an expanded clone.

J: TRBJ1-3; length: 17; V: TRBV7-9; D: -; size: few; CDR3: CASSFFPPGSTGNTIYF; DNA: TGTGCCAGCAGCTTCTTTCCACCGGGAAGCACTGGAAACACCATATATTTT
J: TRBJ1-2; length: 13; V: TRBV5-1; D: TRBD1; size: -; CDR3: CASSVTGGYGYTF; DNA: TGCGCCAGCAGCGTAACAGGGGGTTATGGCTACACCTTC
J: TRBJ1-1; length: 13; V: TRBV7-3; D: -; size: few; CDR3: CASSSRPEGEAFF; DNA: TGTGCCAGCAGCTCTCGACCCGAGGGTGAAGCTTTCTTT
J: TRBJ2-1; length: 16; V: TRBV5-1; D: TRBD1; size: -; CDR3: CASSLDVAGGYNEQFF; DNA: TGCGCCAGCAGCTTGGACGTAGCAGGGGGATACAATGAGCAGTTCTTC
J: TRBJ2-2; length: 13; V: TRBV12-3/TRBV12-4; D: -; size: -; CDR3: CASSQYRAGELFF; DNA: TGTGCCAGCAGTCAGTACAGGGCTGGGGAGCTGTTTTTT
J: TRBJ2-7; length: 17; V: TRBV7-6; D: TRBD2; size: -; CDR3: CASSLAGGLAGSYEQYF; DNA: TGTGCCAGCAGCTTAGCGGGGGGACTAGCGGGGTCCTACGAGCAGTACTTC
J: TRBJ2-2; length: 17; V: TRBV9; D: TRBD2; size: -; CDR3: CASSQSGGASYTGELFF; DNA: TGTGCCAGCAGCCAGAGCGGGGGGGCCAGCTACACCGGGGAGCTGTTTTTT
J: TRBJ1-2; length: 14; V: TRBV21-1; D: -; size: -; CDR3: CASSKRERGLGYTF; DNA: TGTGCCAGCAGCAAAAGGGAGCGGGGTCTTGGCTACACCTTC
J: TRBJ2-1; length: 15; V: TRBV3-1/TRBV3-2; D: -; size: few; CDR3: CASSHTGYSYNEQFF; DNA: TGTGCCAGCAGCCACACAGGCTACTCCTACAATGAGCAGTTCTTC
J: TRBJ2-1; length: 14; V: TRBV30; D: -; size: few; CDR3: CAWSVPWRAGEQFF; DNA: TGTGCCTGGAGTGTACCTTGGCGCGCAGGAGAGCAGTTCTTC
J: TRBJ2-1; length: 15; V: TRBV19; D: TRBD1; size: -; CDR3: CASSIGTGGLYEQFF; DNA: TGTGCCAGTAGTATTGGGACAGGGGGCTTGTATGAGCAGTTCTTC
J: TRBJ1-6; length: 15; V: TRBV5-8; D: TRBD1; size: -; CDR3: CASSTRDSDNSPLHF; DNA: TGTGCCAGCAGCACCCGGGACAGCGATAATTCACCCCTCCACTTT
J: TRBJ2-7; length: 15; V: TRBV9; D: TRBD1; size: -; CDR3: CASSGKQGDSYEQYF; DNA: TGTGCCAGCAGCGGGAAACAGGGGGACTCCTACGAGCAGTACTTC
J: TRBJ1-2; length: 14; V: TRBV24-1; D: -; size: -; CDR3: CATSDSLEDYGYTF; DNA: TGTGCCACCAGTGATTCCCTCGAGGACTATGGCTACACCTTC
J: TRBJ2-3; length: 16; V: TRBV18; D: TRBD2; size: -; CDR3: CASSPPTLAGPDTQYF; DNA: TGTGCCAGCTCACCACCAACCCTAGCGGGACCAGATACGCAGTATTTT
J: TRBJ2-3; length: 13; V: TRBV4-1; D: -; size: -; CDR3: CASSPPVTDTQYF; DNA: TGCGCCAGCAGCCCCCCAGTCACAGATACGCAGTATTTT
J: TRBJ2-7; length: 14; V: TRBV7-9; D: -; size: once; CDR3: CASSLKKDIHEQYF; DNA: TGTGCCAGCAGCTTAAAGAAAGACATCCACGAGCAGTACTTC
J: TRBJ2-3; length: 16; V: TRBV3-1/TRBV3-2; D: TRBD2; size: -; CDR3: CASSLVGGTSGNTQYF; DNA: TGTGCCAGCAGCCTCGTGGGCGGTACGAGCGGGAATACGCAGTATTTT
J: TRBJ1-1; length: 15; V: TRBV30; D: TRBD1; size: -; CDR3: CAWSHGTGMNTEAFF; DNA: TGTGCCTGGAGTCACGGGACAGGGATGAACACTGAAGCTTTCTTT
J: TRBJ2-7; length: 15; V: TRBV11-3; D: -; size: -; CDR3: CASSVSGSGSYEQYF; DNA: TGTGCCAGCAGCGTATCGGGGTCCGGATCCTACGAGCAGTACTTC
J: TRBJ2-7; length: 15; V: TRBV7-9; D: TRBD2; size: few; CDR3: CASRYSSGHTYEQYF; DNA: TGTGCCAGCAGGTACTCTAGCGGGCATACCTACGAGCAGTACTTC
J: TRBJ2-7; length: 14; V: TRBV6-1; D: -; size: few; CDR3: CASSETGVPSEQYF; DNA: TGTGCCAGCAGTGAAACGGGAGTGCCCTCCGAGCAGTACTTC
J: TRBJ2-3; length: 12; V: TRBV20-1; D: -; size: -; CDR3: CSASRSFNTQYF; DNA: TGCAGTGCTAGTCGGTCCTTCAATACGCAGTATTTT
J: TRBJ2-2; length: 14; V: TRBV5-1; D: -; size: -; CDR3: CASSVRENTGELFF; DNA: TGCGCCAGCAGTGTACGGGAGAACACCGGGGAGCTGTTTTTT
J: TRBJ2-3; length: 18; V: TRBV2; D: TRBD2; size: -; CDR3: CASSEAQRLAGPTDTQYF; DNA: TGTGCCAGCAGTGAAGCGCAACGACTAGCGGGCCCCACAGATACGCAGTATTTT
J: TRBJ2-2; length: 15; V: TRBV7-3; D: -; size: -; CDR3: CASSLLGANTGELFF; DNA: TGTGCCAGCAGCCTACTAGGCGCGAACACCGGGGAGCTGTTTTTT
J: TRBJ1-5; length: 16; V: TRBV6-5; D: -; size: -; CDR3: CASSYDNRESNQPQHF; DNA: TGTGCCAGCAGTTACGACAACCGGGAAAGCAATCAGCCCCAGCATTTT
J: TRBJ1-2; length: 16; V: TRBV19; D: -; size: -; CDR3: CASSIGGQGTLGGYTF; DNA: TGTGCCAGTAGTATAGGCGGTCAGGGTACCCTCGGGGGCTACACCTTC
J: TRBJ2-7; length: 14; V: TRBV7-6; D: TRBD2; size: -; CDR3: CASSLTSGGSKQYF; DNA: TGTGCCAGCAGCTTGACTAGCGGGGGAAGTAAGCAGTACTTC
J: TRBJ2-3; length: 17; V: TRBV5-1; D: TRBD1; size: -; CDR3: CASSLAPDRGQGDTQYF; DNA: TGCGCCAGCAGCTTGGCCCCGGACAGGGGGCAGGGAGATACGCAGTATTTT
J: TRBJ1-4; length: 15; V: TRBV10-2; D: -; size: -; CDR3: CASSELGVPNEKLFF; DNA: TGCGCCAGCAGTGAGCTCGGGGTCCCTAATGAAAAACTGTTTTTT
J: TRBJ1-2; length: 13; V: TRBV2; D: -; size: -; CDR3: CASSQGPVHGYTF; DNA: TGTGCCAGCAGTCAGGGCCCGGTCCATGGCTACACCTTC
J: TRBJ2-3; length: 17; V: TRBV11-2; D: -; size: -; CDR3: CASSSSRASYFTDTQYF; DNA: TGTGCCAGCAGCTCCTCGAGGGCTTCGTATTTCACAGATACGCAGTATTTT
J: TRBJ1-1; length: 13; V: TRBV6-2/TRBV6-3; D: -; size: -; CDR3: CASSISSSTEAFF; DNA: TGTGCCAGCAGCATTTCGTCCAGCACTGAAGCTTTCTTT
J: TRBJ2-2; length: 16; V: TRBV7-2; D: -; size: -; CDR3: CASSLAPGMGTGELFF; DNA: TGTGCCAGCAGCTTAGCGCCAGGGATGGGCACCGGGGAGCTGTTTTTT
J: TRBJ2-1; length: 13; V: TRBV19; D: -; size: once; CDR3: CASSIAGYNEQFF; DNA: TGTGCCAGTAGTATTGCAGGATACAATGAGCAGTTCTTC
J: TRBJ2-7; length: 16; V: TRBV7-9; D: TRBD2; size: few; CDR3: CASSLGLAGVSYEQYF; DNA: TGTGCCAGCAGCTTGGGACTAGCGGGAGTGTCCTACGAGCAGTACTTC
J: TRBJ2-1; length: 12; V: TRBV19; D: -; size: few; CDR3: CASSIVYNEQFF; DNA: TGTGCCAGTAGTATAGTATACAATGAGCAGTTCTTC
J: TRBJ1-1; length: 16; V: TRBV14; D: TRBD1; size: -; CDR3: CASSQDIGTGYTEAFF; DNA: TGTGCCAGCAGCCAGGATATCGGGACAGGGTACACTGAAGCTTTCTTT
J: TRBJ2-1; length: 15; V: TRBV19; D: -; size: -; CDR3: CASTVGPGLYNEQFF; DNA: TGTGCCAGTACCGTCGGGCCAGGGTTGTACAATGAGCAGTTCTTC